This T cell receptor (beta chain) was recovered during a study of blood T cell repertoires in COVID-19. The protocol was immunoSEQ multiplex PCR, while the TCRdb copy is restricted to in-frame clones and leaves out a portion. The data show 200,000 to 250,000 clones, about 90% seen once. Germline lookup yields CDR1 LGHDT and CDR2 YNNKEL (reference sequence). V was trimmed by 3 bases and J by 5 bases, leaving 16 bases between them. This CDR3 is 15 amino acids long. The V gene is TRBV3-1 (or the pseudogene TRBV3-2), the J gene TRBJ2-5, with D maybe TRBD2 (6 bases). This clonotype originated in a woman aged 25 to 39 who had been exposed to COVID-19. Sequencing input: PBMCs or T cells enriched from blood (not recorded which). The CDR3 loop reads CASSHHGTLMETQYF. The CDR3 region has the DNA TGTGCCAGCAGCCACCACGGGACTCTCATGGAGACCCAGTACTTC.